These 5 T cell receptor beta chains were sequenced from one sample in a study of regulatory T cells in long-lasting Graves disease (dated by TCRdb to the early 2020s). The label giving this sample's time point can be read as: newly diagnosed GD, antithyroid drugs for less than 3 months. For both TCR sequencing and RNA sequencing, RNA was extracted from PBMCs in TRIzol. Libraries were built with multiplex PCR. The instrument was an Illumina HiSeq 4000. To build TCR beta libraries, CDR3 regions were amplified by Arm-PCR using iRepertoire HTBI primers. The public reads were reprocessed in TCRdb via fastp at Q25 and MiXCR, keeping in-frame beta chains. Rows merge per CDR3 protein into single entries with the most common DNA and genes. This sample lists 250,000 to 400,000 distinct CDR3 sequences; 15% to 20% were detected once. The ten most abundant clones make up more than 35% of the sample. The sample consisted of peripheral blood mononuclear cells (PBMCs), taken at new diagnosis, from a patient treated with antithyroid drugs. Source of these receptors: a female donor with Graves disease.

This chain connects TRBV7-9 to TRBJ2-7; no clear D gene. The CDR3 extends over 14 amino acids. Germline CDR1 and CDR2: SEHNR and FQNEAQ (reference sequence). Trimming removed 6 bases from V and 4 bases from J, with 16 bases in between. CDR3 bases: TGTGCCAGCAGTTATGACTTTAGGGTGTACGAGCAGTACTTC. As protein: CASSYDFRVYEQYF. Looking up the rest from reference TRBV7-9 and TRBJ2-7 gives the full variable domain: DTGVSQNPRHKITKRGQNVTFRCDPISEHNRLYWYRQTLGQGPEFLTYFQNEAQLEKSRLLSDRFSAERPKGSFSTLEIQRTEQGDSAMYLCASSYDFRVYEQYFGPGTRLTVT.

This clonotype has just one count. A single base is all that separates this from a far larger clone, so a read error is likely. V usage is TRBV10-2 and J usage is TRBJ2-1, with 13 bases aligning to TRBD2. Trimming took 8 bases from V and 10 from J; bases not matched to a gene: 14. Germline CDR1 is WSHSY and CDR2 is SAAADI. The CDR3 runs to 16 residues. The CDR3: CASHRDRTSGSYEQFF. CDR3 sequence (DNA): TGCGCCAGCCACCGGGACAGGACTAGCGGGAGCTACGAGCAGTTCTTC.

V usage is TRBV7-9 and J usage is TRBJ1-2; 7 bases line up with TRBD1. Losses at the gene ends were 0 bases for V and 0 bases for J; bases not matched to a gene: 4. Looked up from germline, CDR1 is SEHNR and CDR2 is FQNEAQ (reference sequence). The CDR3 sequence is 16 residues long. The CDR3 loop reads CASSLAGQTANYGYTF. The DNA of the CDR3 is TGTGCCAGCAGCTTAGCGGGACAGACAGCTAACTATGGCTACACCTTC.

This chain links TRBV2 with TRBJ2-1, with 14 positions matching TRBD2. The CDR3 runs to 15 residues. V trimming: 6 bases; J trimming: 9 bases; junction bases outside the gene matches: 7. The germline V gene encodes CDR1 SNHLY and CDR2 FYNNEI. CDR3 nucleotide sequence: TGTGCCAGCAGGGCCGGGACTAGCGGGAGTGGTGAGCAGTTCTTC. It translates to CASRAGTSGSGEQFF.

The chain carries TRBV19 and TRBJ2-7; D may be TRBD2 (7 bases). Trimming took 6 bases from V and 6 from J, leaving 24 bases between them. CDR1 is LNHDA and CDR2 is SQIVND in the germline V gene (reference sequence). CDR3 size: 16 residues. CDR3 loop: CASSTTGTNKNPEQYF. CDR3 sequence (DNA): TGTGCCAGTAGCACTACAGGGACTAACAAAAACCCCGAGCAGTACTTC.